This T cell receptor (beta chain) is drawn from a study of shared T cell receptors in the human thymus. Some clones are missing from TCRdb's copy, which holds only in-frame ones; the method was immunoSEQ multiplex PCR. The data hold approximately 730,000 clones, with roughly 85% observed a single time. The sample was also reused in another study, on human thymus T cells.

This TCR was sampled from a girl under two years old with a congenital heart defect. Sequencing was done on a sample of thymocytes.

CDR3: CASSLGAIGNQPQHF. In nucleotides, the CDR3 is TGTGCCAGCAGCTTGGGGGCGATTGGGAATCAGCCCCAGCATTTT. V usage is TRBV5-4 and J usage is TRBJ1-5; D unresolved. Germline lookup yields CDR1 SGHNT and CDR2 YYREEE (reference sequence). This CDR3 contains 15 residues. V was trimmed by 0 bases and J by 4 bases, leaving 11 bases between them.